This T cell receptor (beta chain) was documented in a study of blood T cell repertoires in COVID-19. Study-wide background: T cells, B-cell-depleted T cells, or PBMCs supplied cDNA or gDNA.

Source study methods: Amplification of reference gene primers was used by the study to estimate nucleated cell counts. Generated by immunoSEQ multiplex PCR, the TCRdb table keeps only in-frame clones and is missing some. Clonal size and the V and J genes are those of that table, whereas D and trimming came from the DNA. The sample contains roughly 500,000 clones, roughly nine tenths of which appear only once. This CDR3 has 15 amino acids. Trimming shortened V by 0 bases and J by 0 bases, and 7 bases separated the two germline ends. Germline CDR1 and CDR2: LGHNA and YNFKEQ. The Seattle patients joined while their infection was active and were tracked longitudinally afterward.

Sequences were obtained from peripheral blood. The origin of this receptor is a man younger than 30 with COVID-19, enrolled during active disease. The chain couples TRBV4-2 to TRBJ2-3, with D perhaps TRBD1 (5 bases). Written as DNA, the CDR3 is TGTGCCAGCAGCCAAGAAGCAGGGAGCACAGATACGCAGTATTTT. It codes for CASSQEAGSTDTQYF.